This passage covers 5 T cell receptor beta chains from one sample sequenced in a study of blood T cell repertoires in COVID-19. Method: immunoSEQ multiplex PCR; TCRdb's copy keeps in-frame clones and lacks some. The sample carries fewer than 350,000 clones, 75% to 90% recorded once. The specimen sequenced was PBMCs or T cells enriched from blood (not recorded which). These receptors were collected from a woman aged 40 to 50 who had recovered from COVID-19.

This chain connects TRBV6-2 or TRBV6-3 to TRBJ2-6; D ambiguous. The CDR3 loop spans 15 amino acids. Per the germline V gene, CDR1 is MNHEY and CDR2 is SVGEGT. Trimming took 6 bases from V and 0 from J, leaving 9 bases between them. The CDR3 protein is CASSAVISGANVLTF. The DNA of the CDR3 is TGTGCCAGCAGCGCAGTGATCTCTGGGGCCAACGTCCTGACTTTC.

CDR3 protein: CASSLAGQYNEQFF. The CDR3 DNA follows: TGTGCCAGCAGCTTAGCGGGACAGTACAATGAGCAGTTCTTC. V gene TRBV11-3 combines with J gene TRBJ2-1; 7 nucleotides agree with TRBD1. The CDR3 contains 14 residues. Per germline, CDR1 SGHNT and CDR2 YENEEA. The V gene end was trimmed by 1 base and the J gene end by 4 bases; junction bases not matched to a gene: 1.

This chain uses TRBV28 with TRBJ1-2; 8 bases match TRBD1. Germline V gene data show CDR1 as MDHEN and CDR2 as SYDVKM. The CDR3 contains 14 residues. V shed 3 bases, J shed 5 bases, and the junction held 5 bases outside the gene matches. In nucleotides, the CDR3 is TGTGCCAGCAGTTTCCCAGGGGGCAAGTATGGCTACACCTTC. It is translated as CASSFPGGKYGYTF.

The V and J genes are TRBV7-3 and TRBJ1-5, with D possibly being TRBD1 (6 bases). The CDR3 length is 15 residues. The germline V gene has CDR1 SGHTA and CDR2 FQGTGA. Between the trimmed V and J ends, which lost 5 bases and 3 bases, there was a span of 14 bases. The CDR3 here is CASSPAGGLNQPQHF. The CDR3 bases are TGTGCCAGCAGCCCTGCGGGGGGCCTCAATCAGCCCCAGCATTTT.

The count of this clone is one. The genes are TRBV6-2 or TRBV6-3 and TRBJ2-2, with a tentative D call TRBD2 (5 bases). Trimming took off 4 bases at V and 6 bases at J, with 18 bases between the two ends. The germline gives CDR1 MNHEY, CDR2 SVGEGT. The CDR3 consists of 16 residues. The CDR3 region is CASSFGLTGVAGELFF. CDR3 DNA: TGTGCCAGCAGTTTTGGCTTGACCGGGGTCGCCGGGGAGCTGTTTTTT.